Listed here are 9 T cell receptor beta chains from one sample, sequenced in a study of T cells after somatic rescue of genetic block. Clones were read by immunoSEQ multiplex PCR, and TCRdb kept only the in-frame ones, dropping some. The table shows 68,000 or so clones, with less than 95% occurring only once. The material sequenced was peripheral blood mononuclear cells (PBMCs). Every receptor here comes from a man in his forties.

CDR3 sequence reads: CASSLADRETNEKLFF. For the CDR3, the DNA is TGTGCCAGCAGCTTAGCCGACAGAGAAACTAATGAAAAACTGTTTTTT. This chain links TRBV7-9 with TRBJ1-4; D might be TRBD1 (5 bases). V dropped 0 bases and J dropped 1 base, with 9 bases sitting between them. The CDR3 contains 16 residues. In germline, CDR1 is SEHNR, CDR2 FQNEAQ (reference sequence).

This clone has just one count. The chain combines TRBV19 with TRBJ2-3; 12 bases align to TRBD1. Trimming at V came to 8 bases and at J to 2 bases, leaving 2 bases not matched to a gene. The CDR3 runs 14 residues. In germline, CDR1 is LNHDA, CDR2 SQIVND (reference sequence). The CDR3 DNA sequence: TGTGCCAGTGGGACAGGGGGCTTCACAGATACGCAGTATTTT. As protein: CASGTGGFTDTQYF.

The genes are TRBV4-1 and TRBJ2-5, with D uncertain. Between the trimmed V and J ends, which lost 3 bases and 7 bases, there was a span of 9 bases. Germline V gene data show CDR1 as MGHRA and CDR2 as YSYEKL. This CDR3 spans 12 amino acids. This chain's CDR3 is CASSQAVGTQYF. The CDR3 nucleotides read TGCGCCAGCAGCCAGGCCGTTGGGACCCAGTACTTC.

In this sample, this clone turned up once. V gene TRBV10-3 combines with J gene TRBJ2-7; D remains ambiguous. The CDR3 loop spans 14 amino acids. The germline V gene has CDR1 ENHRY and CDR2 SYGVKD. V lost 0 bases and J lost 6, with 12 bases in between. Here the CDR3 reads CAISESTGLVEQYF. The CDR3 coding sequence is TGTGCCATCAGTGAGTCGACCGGATTGGTCGAGCAGTACTTC.

The chain combines TRBV7-9 with TRBJ2-6; 7 nucleotides agree with TRBD1. The CDR3 totals 18 residues. J lost 4 bases, V lost 0 bases, and 9 bases had no gene match. Germline CDR1 and CDR2: SEHNR and FQNEAQ (reference sequence). The CDR3 DNA sequence: TGTGCCAGCAGCTTAGCGGGCAGGGGGAAGGGCGGGGCCAACGTCCTGACTTTC. Protein: CASSLAGRGKGGANVLTF.

The CDR3 region is CASSLQSYEQYF. The CDR3 DNA follows: TGTGCCAGCAGCCTACAATCCTACGAGCAGTACTTC. V and J are TRBV7-9 and TRBJ2-7; the D is unclear. Germline loops: CDR1 SEHNR, CDR2 FQNEAQ (reference sequence). This CDR3 comprises 12 residues. Trimming removed 5 bases at V and 1 base at J, with 6 bases between.

The chain joins TRBV6-5 to TRBJ2-5; D not resolved. Germline CDR1 reads MNHEY; CDR2 reads SVGAGI. This CDR3 has 13 amino acids. V lost 2 bases, J lost 4 bases, and 8 bases lay in between. CDR3 sequence (DNA): TGTGCCAGCAGTTACGAGGCTAGAGAGACCCAGTACTTC. This encodes CASSYEARETQYF.

This clone was detected only once. The rearrangement joins TRBV15 to TRBJ2-3; D is possibly TRBD1 (5 bases). Germline-derived CDR1 and CDR2 are LNHNV and YYDKDF (reference sequence). V was pared by 7 bases and J by 0 bases, with 14 bases between. The CDR3 spans 15 residues. CDR3 coding DNA: TGTGCCACCACCTCGGATGGGGCCAGCACAGATACGCAGTATTTT. This translates into CATTSDGASTDTQYF.

V gene TRBV2 combines with J gene TRBJ2-2; tentative D call: TRBD1 (6 bases). Trimming took 6 bases from V and 3 from J, leaving 23 bases between them. This CDR3 contains 18 residues. Germline V CDR1 and CDR2: SNHLY, FYNNEI. Here the CDR3 DNA reads TGTGCCAGCAGGCACTCTTTTTGGGGGCCAGGGGACACCGGGGAGCTGTTTTTT. Translated: CASRHSFWGPGDTGELFF. The whole variable domain, remainder taken from reference TRBV2 and TRBJ2-2, is EPEVTQTPSHQVTQMGQEVILRCVPISNHLYFYWYRQILGQKVEFLVSFYNNEISEKSEIFDDQFSVERPDGSNFTLKIRSTKLEDSAMYFCASRHSFWGPGDTGELFFGEGSRLTVL.